The 26 T cell receptor beta chains below were found in one sample sequenced in a study of blood T cell repertoires in COVID-19. Data came from immunoSEQ multiplex PCR; TCRdb stores just in-frame clones and leaves some out. The sample carries roughly 330,000 clones, more than 80% recorded once. Material: peripheral blood. These receptors were obtained from a man younger than 35 who had recovered from COVID-19.

This clone was seen once. This chain uses TRBV19 with TRBJ1-4, with D tentatively TRBD1 (6 bases). CDR3 length equals 15 residues. The V gene lost 5 bases and the J gene lost 3 bases, with 13 bases spanning the gap. Germline V gene sequence: CDR1 LNHDA, CDR2 SQIVND (reference sequence). CDR3 residues: CASSPTGLSNEKLFF. The CDR3 DNA reads as TGTGCCAGTAGTCCTACAGGGCTATCTAATGAAAAACTGTTTTTT. The variable domain in full, with the rest retrieved from reference TRBV19 and TRBJ1-4, is DGGITQSPKYLFRKEGQNVTLSCEQNLNHDAMYWYRQDPGQGLRLIYYSQIVNDFQKGDIAEGYSVSREKKESFPLTVTSAQKNPTAFYLCASSPTGLSNEKLFFGSGTQLSVL.

The genes are TRBV6-5 and TRBJ1-6; D remains ambiguous. Germline CDR1 MNHEY, CDR2 SVGAGI. The CDR3 runs to 14 residues. The V gene lost 5 bases and the J gene lost 4 bases, with 9 bases spanning the gap. CDR3 coding DNA: TGTGCCAGCAGTATAAATTCGTATAATTCACCCCTCCACTTT. Translating gives CASSINSYNSPLHF.

This chain uses TRBV7-9 with TRBJ2-1; TRBD2 aligns across 8 bases. Trimming at V came to 5 bases and at J to 3 bases, leaving 9 bases not matched to a gene. This CDR3 has 16 residues. CDR1 is SEHNR, CDR2 FQNEAQ, per germline (reference sequence). The CDR3: CASSPPQAGGYNEQFF. CDR3 nucleotide sequence: TGTGCCAGCAGCCCGCCGCAGGCGGGGGGCTACAATGAGCAGTTCTTC.

This clone was seen a few times. The genes are TRBV9 and TRBJ2-7, with 8 bases that match TRBD2. The CDR3 extends over 15 amino acids. V shed 0 bases, J shed 2 bases, and the junction held 4 bases outside the gene matches. Germline assignment: CDR1 SGDLS and CDR2 YYNGEE. CDR3 loop: CASSVGFSGAYEQYF. Written as DNA, the CDR3 is TGTGCCAGCAGCGTAGGTTTTAGCGGGGCCTACGAGCAGTACTTC.

The CDR3 loop is CASSQGSRNTYGYTF. The CDR3 DNA follows: TGCGCCAGCAGCCAAGGATCCCGAAATACATATGGCTACACCTTC. The V and J genes are TRBV4-3 and TRBJ1-2, with D hard to call. Trimming stripped 1 base from V and 5 bases from J, with 14 bases between. The CDR3 runs to 15 residues. Germline values: CDR1 LGHNA, CDR2 YSLEER.

The chain carries TRBV7-8 and TRBJ2-3; the match to TRBD1 covers 9 bases. CDR3 length equals 18 residues. CDR1 is SGHVS and CDR2 is FQNEAQ in the germline V gene. The trim removed 5 bases at V and 4 bases at J, leaving 16 bases unmatched. CDR3 loop: CASSLHRGLASLADTQYF. As DNA, the CDR3 is TGTGCCAGCAGCCTCCACAGGGGGCTAGCGAGTCTAGCAGATACGCAGTATTTT.

This sequence joins TRBV5-1 and TRBJ2-7; TRBD1 agrees at 7 bases. CDR1 SGHRS and CDR2 YFSETQ come from the germline V gene. After removal of 1 base from V and 4 bases from J, the junction contained 11 bases not matched to a gene. CDR3 size: 16 residues. CDR3 in DNA: TGCGCCAGCAGCTTGACGACAGGGACGGGTCAATACGAGCAGTACTTC. Translation gives CASSLTTGTGQYEQYF.

A remark on this clone: At the DNA level, this CDR3 is encoded by other sequences in the same sample as well. The chain is built from TRBV12-3 or TRBV12-4 and TRBJ1-5; the D is unclear. This CDR3 region has 13 residues. V dropped 6 bases and J dropped 0 bases, with 6 bases sitting between them. The CDR3 region has the DNA TGTGCCAGCAGCCTGTATAGCAATCAGCCCCAGCATTTT. This translates into CASSLYSNQPQHF.

The chain joins TRBV7-2 to TRBJ2-1; D is unresolved. Between the trimmed V and J ends, which lost 5 bases and 4 bases, there was a span of 9 bases. CDR3 length: 13 amino acids. From germline, CDR1 is SGHTA and CDR2 FQGNSA. The CDR3 sequence: CASSHSYYNEQFF. The CDR3 DNA reads as TGTGCCAGCAGCCACTCATATTACAATGAGCAGTTCTTC.

J is TRBJ2-7 and V is TRBV6-5; 7 bases line up with TRBD2. The V gene end was trimmed by 6 bases and the J gene end by 2 bases; junction bases not matched to a gene: 10. Germline assignment: CDR1 MNHEY and CDR2 SVGAGI. The CDR3 runs 15 residues. The CDR3 sequence is CASRLGLHLTYEQYF. CDR3 nucleotides: TGTGCCAGCAGGTTGGGACTACATTTGACCTACGAGCAGTACTTC.

The chain recombines TRBV11-2 with TRBJ2-7; 16 bases match TRBD2. The junction had 4 bases not matched to a gene; V was cut back by 6 bases and J by 2 bases. CDR1 is SGHAT and CDR2 is FQNNGV in the germline V gene. The CDR3 is 16 amino acids. The CDR3 loop reads CASRGTSGRVPYEQYF. DNA of the CDR3: TGTGCCAGCAGAGGGACTAGCGGGAGGGTCCCCTACGAGCAGTACTTC.

The J gene is TRBJ2-1, the V gene TRBV2; unclear D gene. The germline V gene encodes CDR1 SNHLY and CDR2 FYNNEI. The CDR3 sequence is 13 residues long. Trimming cost V 2 bases and J 4 bases, with 6 bases left between them. CDR3 sequence (DNA): TGTGCCAGCAGTGAATCCGAGTACAATGAGCAGTTCTTC. Translation: CASSESEYNEQFF.

The CDR3 nucleotides are TGTGCCAGCAGCTCGACAGACAGGTCGAGAGAAAAACTGTTTTTT. Protein product: CASSSTDRSREKLFF. The rearrangement joins TRBV5-4 to TRBJ1-4, with D tentatively TRBD1 (6 bases). Trimming stripped 3 bases from V and 8 bases from J, with 17 bases between. The CDR3 has 15 amino acids. CDR1 and CDR2 (germline): SGHNT, YYREEE (reference sequence).

This sequence joins TRBV3-1 (or the pseudogene TRBV3-2) and TRBJ1-2; D is possibly TRBD1 (5 bases). The CDR3 covers 15 residues. Germline loops: CDR1 LGHDT, CDR2 YNNKEL (reference sequence). Trimming took 4 bases from V and 8 from J, leaving 20 bases between them. CDR3 in amino acids: CASSPRGEGTGGYTF. CDR3 in DNA: TGTGCCAGCAGCCCCCGGGGGGAGGGAACCGGGGGCTACACCTTC.

The chain uses TRBV7-9 and TRBJ2-7; no clear D gene. Trimming shortened V by 5 bases and J by 3 bases, and 11 bases separated the two germline ends. The CDR3 loop spans 13 amino acids. Per germline, CDR1 SEHNR and CDR2 FQNEAQ (reference sequence). The CDR3 nucleotides are TGTGCCAGCAGCCAAGACAAGGACTACGAGCAGTACTTC. It translates to CASSQDKDYEQYF.

V and J are TRBV5-4 and TRBJ2-3; 14 nucleotides agree with TRBD2. Germline-derived CDR1 and CDR2 are SGHNT and YYREEE (reference sequence). V dropped 3 bases and J dropped 3; count of bases not matched to a gene: 6. This CDR3 is 17 amino acids long. The CDR3 spells CASSSGTSGSGTDTQYF. CDR3 nucleotide sequence: TGTGCCAGCAGCTCGGGGACTAGCGGGAGTGGGACAGATACGCAGTATTTT.

The V gene is TRBV5-1, the J gene TRBJ2-1; 14 bases align to TRBD2. In germline, CDR1 is SGHRS, CDR2 YFSETQ. The CDR3 is made up of 17 amino acids. V was pared by 4 bases and J by 6 bases, with 9 bases of the junction left unmatched. The CDR3 DNA is TGCGCCAGCAGCCCCAAACCCGGGACTAGCGGGAGCAATGAGCAGTTCTTC. Its translation: CASSPKPGTSGSNEQFF.

This sequence joins TRBV7-9 and TRBJ2-7; no reliable D call. Trimming shortened V by 2 bases and J by 3 bases, and 8 bases separated the two germline ends. Per germline, CDR1 SEHNR and CDR2 FQNEAQ (reference sequence). The CDR3 has 13 amino acids. The CDR3 coding sequence is TGTGCCAGCAGCTTAAACGCGGACTACGAGCAGTACTTC. It codes for CASSLNADYEQYF.

The chain has TRBV4-2 and TRBJ2-1; 8 bases fit TRBD2. Unmatched junction bases numbered 8, after V lost 0 bases and J lost 10 bases. The length of the CDR3 is 15 residues. Germline CDR1 reads LGHNA; CDR2 reads YNFKEQ. The CDR3 protein is CASSQEPSGLWEQFF. The DNA of the CDR3 is TGTGCCAGCAGCCAAGAACCTAGCGGGCTATGGGAGCAGTTCTTC.

J is TRBJ2-2 and V is TRBV5-4; a weak D match, TRBD2 (5 bases). Trimming removed 3 bases from V and 5 bases from J, with 14 bases in between. The CDR3 consists of 15 residues. CDR1 and CDR2 from the germline V gene are SGHNT and YYREEE (reference sequence). For the CDR3, the DNA is TGTGCCAGCAGCTCGGGATCCCTGGGTACCGGGGAGCTGTTTTTT. It yields the protein CASSSGSLGTGELFF.

V usage is TRBV29-1 and J usage is TRBJ1-4; D ambiguous. This CDR3 contains 12 residues. Germline V CDR1 and CDR2: SQVTM, ANQGSEA. Deletions cut 7 bases from V and 4 bases from J, with 10 bases between. DNA for the CDR3: TGCAGCGCTGGGCAGCTTAATGAAAAACTGTTTTTT. Translation gives CSAGQLNEKLFF.

V and J are TRBV7-3 and TRBJ2-1; TRBD2 might be the D (6 bases). The germline V gene encodes CDR1 SGHTA and CDR2 FQGTGA. The CDR3 consists of 15 residues. The germline V and J ends were trimmed by 3 bases and 4 bases, with 13 bases remaining between them. The CDR3 loop is CASSLNGGSYNEQFF. DNA for the CDR3: TGTGCCAGCAGCTTGAACGGGGGATCATACAATGAGCAGTTCTTC. Drawing the rest from reference TRBV7-3 and TRBJ2-1, the complete variable domain is GAGVSQTPSNKVTEKGKYVELRCDPISGHTALYWYRQSLGQGPEFLIYFQGTGAADDSGLPNDRFFAVRPEGSVSTLKIQRTERGDSAVYLCASSLNGGSYNEQFFGPGTRLTVL.

J is TRBJ1-5 and V is TRBV2; D not resolved. V was shortened by 2 bases and J by 0 bases, with 8 bases between the two germline ends. CDR3 length equals 15 residues. CDR1 SNHLY and CDR2 FYNNEI come from the germline V gene. CDR3 coding DNA: TGTGCCAGCAGTGAACCCGTTAATAGCAATCAGCCCCAGCATTTT. Encoded protein: CASSEPVNSNQPQHF.

The V and J genes are TRBV24-1 and TRBJ2-5; 10 nucleotides match TRBD1. The V gene end was trimmed by 5 bases and the J gene end by 4 bases; junction bases not matched to a gene: 0. Germline V lookup: CDR1 KGHDR, CDR2 SFDVKD. The CDR3 covers 13 residues. The CDR3 loop is CATSGDRGETQYF. The CDR3 DNA sequence: TGTGCCACCAGTGGGGACAGGGGAGAGACCCAGTACTTC.

The chain uses TRBV4-1 and TRBJ2-5; unclear D gene. The CDR3 runs 16 residues. Per germline, CDR1 MGHRA and CDR2 YSYEKL. V was cut by 4 bases and J by 5 bases, with 20 bases left in between. CDR3 in amino acids: CASSPPAELLGETQYF. The CDR3 DNA reads as TGCGCCAGCAGCCCCCCCGCGGAACTCCTCGGGGAGACCCAGTACTTC.

This clone was found a few times. This chain joins TRBV19 and TRBJ1-5; D is perhaps TRBD1 (6 bases). Germline CDR1 and CDR2: LNHDA and SQIVND (reference sequence). V was cut by 4 bases and J by 0 bases, with 10 bases left in between. This CDR3 region has 15 residues. The CDR3 DNA reads as TGTGCCAGTAGTAAGTGGACAGATAGCAATCAGCCCCAGCATTTT. Residues: CASSKWTDSNQPQHF.